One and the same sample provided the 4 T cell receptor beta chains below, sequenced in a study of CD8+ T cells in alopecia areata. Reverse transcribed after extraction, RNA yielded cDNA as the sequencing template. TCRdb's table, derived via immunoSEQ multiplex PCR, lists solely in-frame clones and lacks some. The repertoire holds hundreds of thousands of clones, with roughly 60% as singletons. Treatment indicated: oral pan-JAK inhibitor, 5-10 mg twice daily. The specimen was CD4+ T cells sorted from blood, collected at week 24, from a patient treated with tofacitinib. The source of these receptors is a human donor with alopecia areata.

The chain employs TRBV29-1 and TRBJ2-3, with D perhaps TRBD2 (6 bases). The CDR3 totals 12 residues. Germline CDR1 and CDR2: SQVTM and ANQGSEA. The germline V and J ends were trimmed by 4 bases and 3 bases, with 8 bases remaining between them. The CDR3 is CSVGRATDTQYF. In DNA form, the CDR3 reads TGCAGCGTTGGGAGGGCGACAGATACGCAGTATTTT.

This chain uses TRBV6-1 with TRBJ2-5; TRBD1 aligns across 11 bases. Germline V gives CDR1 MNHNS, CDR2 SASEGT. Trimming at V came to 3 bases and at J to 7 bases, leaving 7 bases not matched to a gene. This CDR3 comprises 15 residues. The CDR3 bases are TGTGCCAGCAGTGAGACGGGGGACAGGGGGGTGACCCAGTACTTC. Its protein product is CASSETGDRGVTQYF.

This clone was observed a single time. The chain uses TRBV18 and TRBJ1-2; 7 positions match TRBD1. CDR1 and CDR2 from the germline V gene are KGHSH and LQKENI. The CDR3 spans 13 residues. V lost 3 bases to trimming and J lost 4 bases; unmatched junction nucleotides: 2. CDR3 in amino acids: CASSPTGLYGYTF. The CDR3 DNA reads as TGTGCCAGCTCACCGACAGGGCTCTATGGCTACACCTTC. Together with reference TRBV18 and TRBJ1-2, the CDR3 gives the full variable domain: NAGVMQNPRHLVRRRGQEARLRCSPMKGHSHVYWYRQLPEEGLKFMVYLQKENIIDESGMPKERFSAEFPKEGPSILRIQQVVRGDSAAYFCASSPTGLYGYTFGSGTRLTVV.

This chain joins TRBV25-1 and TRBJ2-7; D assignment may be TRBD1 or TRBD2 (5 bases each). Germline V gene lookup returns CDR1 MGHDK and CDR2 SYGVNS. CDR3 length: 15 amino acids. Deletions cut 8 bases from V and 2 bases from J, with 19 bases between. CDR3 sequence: CASCRRDGKAYEQYF. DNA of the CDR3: TGTGCCAGCTGTAGACGGGACGGGAAGGCCTACGAGCAGTACTTC.